This note documents a single T cell receptor beta chain sequence. This clone was detected only once. Its antigen is not yet known. Base qualities are missing; no much larger clone stands one base away. Genomic DNA was extracted from sorted cells with the QIAGEN DNeasy Blood and Tissue Kit for TCRbeta CDR3 sequencing. High-throughput TCRbeta CDR3 sequencing was carried out commercially through immunoSEQ, with PCR amplification with bias correction and internal controls included. The study's processing was this. Unique productive TCRbeta sequences were defined by CDR3 nucleotide sequence where primers matched, and otherwise by CDR3 amino acid sequence together with Vbeta and Jbeta genes. As a correction for sorting error, sequences shared between sorted populations at a frequency ratio of 2:1 or less were discarded, and the remaining shared sequences were assigned to the higher population. A sequence was defined as donor-reactive if the sequence was expanded at least 5-fold in CFSE-low cells compared with unstimulated cells and had a frequency of at least 0.01% in CFSE-low cells. Jensen-Shannon divergence, calculated on the top 100 TCRbeta sequences ranked by frequency, was used to quantify repertoire divergence. When a sample had multiple sequencing runs, each run was corrected for sorting error separately and the runs were then pooled. TCRdb stores this immuneACCESS table with in-frame sequences only. Part of the clones is absent; in the studies checked, under half of the shortfall reflects unresolved V genes, and no reason is known for the rest. The DNA was the basis for D and trimming; V, J and clone size are from that table. The sample includes more than 90,000 clones, with around 91% observed a single time. The ten largest make up around 0.58% of the sample.

The CDR3 covers 15 residues, taking in both the cysteine and the phenylalanine. Solely the CDR3 DNA is kept, with 45 bases framed from the first base. Trimming takes 4 bases off V and 2 bases off J; junction bases not matched to a gene: 8. As encoded in the germline V gene, CDR1 is SGHTS while CDR2 is YDEGEE. The sample comes from a study of Tregs in tolerant kidney transplant recipients (dated by TCRdb to the late 2010s). Broadly, across the study: The study used TCRbeta sequencing to identify donor-specific regulatory T cells before combined kidney and bone marrow transplantation, then tracked those cells after transplant. TCRbeta repertoire sequencing was used in 3 healthy controls to compare several methods for expanding Tregs specific for an allogeneic donor.

The paper as a whole reports these results and caveats: Although technical replication error seemed to be minimal, the question of biological reproducibility was not addressed directly. The most biologically relevant and donor-specific TCRbeta repertoire appeared to be identified by expanding Tregs with activated donor B cells. The study was constrained by small patient numbers, and validation of the findings is required in larger populations and under other immunosuppression protocols.

Unstimulated Tregs (CD4+CD25+CD127-), CD4+ non-Tregs (CD4+CD25-), CD4 and CD8 cells were FACS-sorted from thawed PBMCs. Blood from healthy controls was obtained either from healthy volunteers or as purchased buffy coats. Healthy control blood was separated into PBMCs by Ficoll density gradient and cryopreserved, and patient PBMCs were collected both before and after transplant. This receptor was obtained from a human donor in good health. This receptor chain uses TRBV5-8 and TRBJ2-5; 7 bases in the junction line up with TRBD1. Sequencing was carried out using CD4+ T cells from blood. CDR3 sequence: CASSPKGTDQETQYF. The bases read TGTGCCAGCAGCCCTAAAGGGACAGATCAAGAGACCCAGTACTTC.